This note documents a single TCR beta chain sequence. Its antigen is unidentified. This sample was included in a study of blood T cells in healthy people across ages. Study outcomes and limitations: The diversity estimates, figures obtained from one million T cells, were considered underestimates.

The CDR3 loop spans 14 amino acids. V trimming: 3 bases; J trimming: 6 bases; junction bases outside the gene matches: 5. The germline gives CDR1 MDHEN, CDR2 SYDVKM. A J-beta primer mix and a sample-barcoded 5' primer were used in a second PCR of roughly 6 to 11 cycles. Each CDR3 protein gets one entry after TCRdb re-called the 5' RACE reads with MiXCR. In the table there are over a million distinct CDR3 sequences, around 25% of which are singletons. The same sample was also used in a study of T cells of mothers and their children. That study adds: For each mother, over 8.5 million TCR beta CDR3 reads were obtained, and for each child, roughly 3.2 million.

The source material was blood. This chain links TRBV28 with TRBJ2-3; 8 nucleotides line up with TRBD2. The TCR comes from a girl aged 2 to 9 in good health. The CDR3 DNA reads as TGTGCCAGCAGTTTCGGACTAGCTTCGGATACGCAGTATTTT. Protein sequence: CASSFGLASDTQYF.